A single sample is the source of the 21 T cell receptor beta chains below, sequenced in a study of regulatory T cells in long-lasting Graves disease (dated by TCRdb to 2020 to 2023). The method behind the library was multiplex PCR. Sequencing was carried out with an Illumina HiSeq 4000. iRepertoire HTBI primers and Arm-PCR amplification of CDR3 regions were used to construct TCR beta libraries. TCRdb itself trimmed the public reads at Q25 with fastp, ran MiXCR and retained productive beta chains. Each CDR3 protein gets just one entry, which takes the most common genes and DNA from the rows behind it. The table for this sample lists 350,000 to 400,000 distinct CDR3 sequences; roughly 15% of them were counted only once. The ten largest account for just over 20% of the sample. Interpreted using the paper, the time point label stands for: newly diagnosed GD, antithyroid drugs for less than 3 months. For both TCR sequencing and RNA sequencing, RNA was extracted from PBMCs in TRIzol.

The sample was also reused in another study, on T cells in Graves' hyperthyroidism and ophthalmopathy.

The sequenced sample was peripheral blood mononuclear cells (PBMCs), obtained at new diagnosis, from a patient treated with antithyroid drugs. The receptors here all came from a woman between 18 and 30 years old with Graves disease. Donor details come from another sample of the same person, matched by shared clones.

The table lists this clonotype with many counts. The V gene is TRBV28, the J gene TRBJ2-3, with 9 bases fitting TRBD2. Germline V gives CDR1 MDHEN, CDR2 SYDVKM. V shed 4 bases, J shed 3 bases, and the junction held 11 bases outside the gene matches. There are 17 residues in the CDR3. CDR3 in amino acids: CASSSPPDSGSTDTQYF. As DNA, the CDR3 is TGTGCCAGCAGTTCCCCCCCGGATAGCGGGAGTACAGATACGCAGTATTTT.

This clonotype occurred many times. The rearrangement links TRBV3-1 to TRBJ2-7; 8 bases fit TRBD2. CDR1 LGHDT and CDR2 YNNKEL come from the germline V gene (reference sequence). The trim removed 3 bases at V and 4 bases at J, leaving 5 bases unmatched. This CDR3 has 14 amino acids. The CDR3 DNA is TGTGCCAGCAGCCAGGGGACTAGAGTTTACGAGCAGTACTTC. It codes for CASSQGTRVYEQYF.

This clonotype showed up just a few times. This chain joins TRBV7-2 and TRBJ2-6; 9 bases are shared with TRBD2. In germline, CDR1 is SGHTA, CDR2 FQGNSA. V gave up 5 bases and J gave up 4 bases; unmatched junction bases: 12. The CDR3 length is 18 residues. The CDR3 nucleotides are TGTGCCAGCAGCCGGTTTAGCGGGAGAACGTCCGGGGCCAACGTCCTGACTTTC. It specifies CASSRFSGRTSGANVLTF.

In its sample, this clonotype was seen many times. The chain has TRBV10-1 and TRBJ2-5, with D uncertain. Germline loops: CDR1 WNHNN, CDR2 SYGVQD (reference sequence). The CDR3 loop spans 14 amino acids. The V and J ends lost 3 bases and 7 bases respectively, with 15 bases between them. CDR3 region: CASSDMASYRTQYF. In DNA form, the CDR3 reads TGCGCCAGCAGTGACATGGCCAGCTACCGGACCCAGTACTTC.

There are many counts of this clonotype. For the CDR3, the DNA is TGCAGTGCTAGAGACCCTACAGGGTTTGGCTACACCTTC. Translating it yields CSARDPTGFGYTF. The chain is built from TRBV20-1 and TRBJ1-2; the D gene is possibly TRBD1 (6 bases). This CDR3 has 13 amino acids. Germline values: CDR1 DFQATT, CDR2 SNEGSKA (reference sequence). The V end was cut by 0 bases, the J end by 7 bases, with 12 bases between.

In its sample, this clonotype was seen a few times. The CDR3 protein is CASNAGLYGYTF. For the CDR3, the DNA is TGTGCCAGCAATGCAGGTCTCTATGGCTACACCTTC. This chain joins TRBV2 and TRBJ1-2, with D unresolved. CDR3 size: 12 residues. CDR1 is SNHLY and CDR2 is FYNNEI in the germline V gene. The V and J ends lost 7 bases and 4 bases respectively, with 10 bases between them.

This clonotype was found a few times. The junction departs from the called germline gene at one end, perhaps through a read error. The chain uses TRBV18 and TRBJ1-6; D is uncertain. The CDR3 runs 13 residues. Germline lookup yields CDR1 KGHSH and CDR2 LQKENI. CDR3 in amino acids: CASSSSAGALAQF. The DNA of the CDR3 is TGTGCCAGCTCTTCATCGGCAGGCGCCTTAGCCCAGTTT.

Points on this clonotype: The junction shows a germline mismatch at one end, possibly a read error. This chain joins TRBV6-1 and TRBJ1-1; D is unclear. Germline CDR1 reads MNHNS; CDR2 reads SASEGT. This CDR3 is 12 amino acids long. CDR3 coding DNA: TGTGCCAGCAGGAAGGACGGCAGTTCTTTTATCTTT. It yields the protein CASRKDGSSFIF.

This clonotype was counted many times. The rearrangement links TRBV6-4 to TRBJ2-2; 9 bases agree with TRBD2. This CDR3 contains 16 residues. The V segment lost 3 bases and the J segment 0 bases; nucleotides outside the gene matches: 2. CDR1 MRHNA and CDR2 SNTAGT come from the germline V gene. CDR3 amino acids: CASSEQRGANTGELFF. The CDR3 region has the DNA TGTGCCAGCAGTGAGCAGCGGGGGGCGAACACCGGGGAGCTGTTTTTT.

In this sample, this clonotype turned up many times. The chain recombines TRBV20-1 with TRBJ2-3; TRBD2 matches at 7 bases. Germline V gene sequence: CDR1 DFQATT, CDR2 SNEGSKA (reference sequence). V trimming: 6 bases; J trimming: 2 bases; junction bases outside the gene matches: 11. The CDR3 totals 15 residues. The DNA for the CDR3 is TGCAGTGCCCTCTGGGGGGGGACGGCCACAGATACGCAGTATTTT. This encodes CSALWGGTATDTQYF.

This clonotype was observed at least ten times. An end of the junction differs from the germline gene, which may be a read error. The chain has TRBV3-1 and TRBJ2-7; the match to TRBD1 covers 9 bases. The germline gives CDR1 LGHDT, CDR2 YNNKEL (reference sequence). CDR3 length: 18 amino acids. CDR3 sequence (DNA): TGTGCCAGCAGCCAAGGGGACAGGGTCATATTAACGCCCTACAAGCAGTACTTC. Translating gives CASSQGDRVILTPYKQYF.

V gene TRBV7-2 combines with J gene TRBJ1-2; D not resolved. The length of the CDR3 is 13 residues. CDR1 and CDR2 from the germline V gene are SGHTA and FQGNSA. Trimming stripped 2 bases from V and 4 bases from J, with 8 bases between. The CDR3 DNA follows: TGTGCCAGCAGCTTAATGACTGCCTATGGCTACACCTTC. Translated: CASSLMTAYGYTF.

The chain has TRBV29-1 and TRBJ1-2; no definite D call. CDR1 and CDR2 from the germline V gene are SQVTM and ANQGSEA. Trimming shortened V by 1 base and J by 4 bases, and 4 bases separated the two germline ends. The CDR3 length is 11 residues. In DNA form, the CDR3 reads TGCAGCGTTGAAGGGCGCTATGGCTACACCTTC. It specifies CSVEGRYGYTF.

As DNA, the CDR3 is TGCAGTGCTAGGGCCGGGACAGGGAACCATCAGCCCCAGCATTTT. The encoded protein is CSARAGTGNHQPQHF. This chain connects TRBV20-1 to TRBJ1-5, with TRBD1 matching over 9 bases. CDR1 and CDR2 (germline): DFQATT, SNEGSKA (reference sequence). V shed 3 bases and J 5 bases; nucleotides not matched to a gene: 8. The CDR3 is made up of 15 amino acids.

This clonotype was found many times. CDR3 sequence reads: CASSPVDANTIYF. For the CDR3, the DNA is TGTGCCAGCTCACCGGTGGATGCAAACACCATATATTTT. The chain employs TRBV18 and TRBJ1-3; D not certain. CDR3 length: 13 amino acids. V was pared by 3 bases and J by 6 bases, with 9 bases between. CDR1 is KGHSH, CDR2 LQKENI, per germline. Filled out from reference TRBV18 and TRBJ1-3, the complete variable domain reads NAGVMQNPRHLVRRRGQEARLRCSPMKGHSHVYWYRQLPEEGLKFMVYLQKENIIDESGMPKERFSAEFPKEGPSILRIQQVVRGDSAAYFCASSPVDANTIYFGEGSWLTVV.

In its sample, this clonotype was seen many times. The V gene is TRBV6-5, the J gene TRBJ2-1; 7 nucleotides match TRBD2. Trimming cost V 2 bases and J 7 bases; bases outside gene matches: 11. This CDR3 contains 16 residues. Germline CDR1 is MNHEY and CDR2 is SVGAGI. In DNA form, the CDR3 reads TGTGCCAGCAGTTACGGTCCGGATGGCGGGGGTAATGAGCAGTTCTTC. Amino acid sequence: CASSYGPDGGGNEQFF.

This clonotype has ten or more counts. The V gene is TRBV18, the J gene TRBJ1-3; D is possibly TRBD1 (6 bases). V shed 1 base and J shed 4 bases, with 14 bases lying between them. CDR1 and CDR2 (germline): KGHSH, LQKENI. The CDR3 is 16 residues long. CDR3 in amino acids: CASSPRPGARGNTIYF. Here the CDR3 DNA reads TGTGCCAGCTCACCACGTCCAGGGGCAAGAGGAAACACCATATATTTT.

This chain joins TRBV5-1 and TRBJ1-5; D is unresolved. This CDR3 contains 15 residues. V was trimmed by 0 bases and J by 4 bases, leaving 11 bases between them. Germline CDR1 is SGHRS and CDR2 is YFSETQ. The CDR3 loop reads CASSLGGLGNQPQHF. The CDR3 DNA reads TGCGCCAGCAGCTTGGGAGGGTTGGGGAATCAGCCCCAGCATTTT.

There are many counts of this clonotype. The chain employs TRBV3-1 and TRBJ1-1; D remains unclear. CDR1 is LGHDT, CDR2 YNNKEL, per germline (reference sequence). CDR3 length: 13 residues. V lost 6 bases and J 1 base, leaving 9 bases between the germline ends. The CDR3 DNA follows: TGTGCCAGCAGTCCGTATGCGAACACTGAAGCTTTCTTT. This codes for CASSPYANTEAFF.

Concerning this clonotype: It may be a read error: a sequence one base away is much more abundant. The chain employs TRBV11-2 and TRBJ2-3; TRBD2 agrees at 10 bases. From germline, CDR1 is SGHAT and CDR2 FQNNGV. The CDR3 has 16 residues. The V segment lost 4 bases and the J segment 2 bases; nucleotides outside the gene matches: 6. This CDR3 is CASSSELAGITDTQYF. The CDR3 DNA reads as TGTGCCAGCAGCTCGGAACTAGCGGGAATCACAGATACGCAGTATTTT.

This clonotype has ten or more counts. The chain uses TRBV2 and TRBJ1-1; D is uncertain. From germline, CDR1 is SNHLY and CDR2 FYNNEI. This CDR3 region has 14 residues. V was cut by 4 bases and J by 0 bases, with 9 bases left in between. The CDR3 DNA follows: TGTGCCAGCAGTGCAGAAAATTTGAACACTGAAGCTTTCTTT. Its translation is CASSAENLNTEAFF.